The 3 T cell receptor beta chains below were found in one sample sequenced in a study of CD8+CD57+ T cells in acquired aplastic anemia. Profiling that covered TCR beta VDJ and CDR3 relied on genomic DNA as its template. Each CDR3 protein gets one entry after TCRdb re-called the reads with MiXCR. The sample lists approximately 470,000 distinct CDR3 sequences; around 33% were seen once. Selection for sequencing was limited to patients who had shown CD8+CD57+ cell expansion by flow cytometry. Sample: sorted CD4+, CD8+, or CD8+CD57+ T cells (not recorded which) from PBMCs. These receptors originate from a human donor with aplastic anemia.

At least ten counts were recorded for this clonotype. J is TRBJ2-7 and V is TRBV9, with D uncertain. CDR1 SGDLS and CDR2 YYNGEE come from the germline V gene. This CDR3 is 14 amino acids long. The V and J ends lost 0 bases and 2 bases respectively, with 9 bases between them. CDR3 in amino acids: CASSVATETYEQYF. The CDR3, as DNA: TGTGCCAGCAGCGTAGCTACAGAAACCTACGAGCAGTACTTC.

This clonotype was picked up many times. The chain combines TRBV9 with TRBJ2-1, with D hard to call. There are 14 residues in the CDR3. Trimming cost V 0 bases and J 3 bases, with 7 bases left between them. Germline values: CDR1 SGDLS, CDR2 YYNGEE. CDR3 protein: CASSVDRVYNEQFF. The CDR3 nucleotides read TGTGCCAGCAGCGTAGATCGGGTCTACAATGAGCAGTTCTTC.

This clonotype has a count of ten or more. The V gene is TRBV2, the J gene TRBJ1-2, with D uncertain. Germline values: CDR1 SNHLY, CDR2 FYNNEI. Trimming cost V 10 bases and J 0 bases, with 12 bases left between them. The length of the CDR3 is 13 residues. CDR3 region: CATRILTNYGYTF. The CDR3 DNA reads as TGTGCCACCCGGATACTCACTAACTATGGCTACACCTTC.